This is a list of T cell receptor beta chains from one sample in a study of blood T cells in healthy people across ages. TCRdb redid the calling of the 5' RACE reads with MiXCR, one entry per CDR3 protein. The sample gives approximately 1,000,000 distinct CDR3 sequences, less than 50% of which show up once; 18% is in the top ten. Sequencing was carried out using blood. The origin of the receptors is a woman between 55 and 75 years old in good health. The CDR3 runs from the conserved cysteine through the conserved F or W. The D gene is left open where the match is weak. Some rows mark clone size as missing; the rest say once, few, many or name a class of expanded clone.

V gene	J gene	D gene	clone size	CDR3 protein	CDR3 DNA
TRBV10-1	TRBJ2-1	TRBD2	NA	CASSEGTSGRSEYNEQFF	TGCGCCAGCAGTGAAGGGACTAGCGGGAGGTCGGAGTACAATGAGCAGTTCTTC
TRBV4-1	TRBJ1-1	TRBD1	NA	CASSLGQDPRTEAFF	TGCGCCAGCAGCCTAGGACAGGACCCGCGCACTGAAGCTTTCTTT
TRBV5-5	TRBJ2-1	TRBD1	few	CASSLTGTGIHNEQFF	TGTGCCAGCAGCCTAACCGGGACAGGGATCCACAATGAGCAGTTCTTC
TRBV5-1	TRBJ2-7	NA	few	CASSLAVLGAYEQYF	TGCGCCAGCAGCTTGGCAGTTTTGGGAGCCTACGAGCAGTACTTC
TRBV28	TRBJ2-7	TRBD2	NA	CASTLTGTSVSYEQYF	TGTGCCAGCACTTTGACCGGGACTAGCGTCTCCTACGAGCAGTACTTC
TRBV9	TRBJ2-5	NA	NA	CASSVGQSDGTQYF	TGTGCCAGCAGCGTAGGACAGTCGGACGGGACCCAGTACTTC
TRBV5-1	TRBJ2-7	NA	NA	CASSLTGQPTTYEQYF	TGCGCCAGCAGCTTGACAGGGCAACCAACCACCTACGAGCAGTACTTC
TRBV19	TRBJ2-7	NA	NA	CASSTPGLRPYEQYF	TGTGCCAGTAGTACCCCGGGACTGAGGCCCTACGAGCAGTACTTC
TRBV15	TRBJ2-7	NA	few	CATSRSPAYEQYF	TGTGCCACCAGCAGATCCCCGGCCTACGAGCAGTACTTC
TRBV27	TRBJ2-5	NA	few	CASSGSRYPGEQYF	TGTGCCAGCAGTGGGAGCAGATACCCTGGGGAGCAGTACTTC
TRBV5-1	TRBJ2-1	NA	many	CASSLVPNNEQFF	TGCGCCAGCAGCTTGGTACCAAACAATGAGCAGTTCTTC
TRBV29-1	TRBJ2-7	TRBD1	few	CSTSGDRGTYEQYF	TGCAGCACCTCCGGGGACAGGGGCACCTACGAGCAGTACTTC
TRBV6-5	TRBJ1-4	NA	NA	CACSYSQLNEKLFF	TGTGCCTGCAGTTACTCGCAATTAAATGAAAAACTGTTTTTT
TRBV5-6	TRBJ2-7	TRBD2	NA	CASSFRTSALSSYEQYF	TGTGCCAGCAGCTTTAGGACTAGCGCGTTGAGCTCCTACGAGCAGTACTTC
TRBV24-1	TRBJ2-3	TRBD2	few	CATSDDRTSGVLDTQYF	TGTGCCACCAGTGATGACCGGACTAGCGGAGTCTTAGATACGCAGTATTTT
TRBV27	TRBJ2-7	TRBD1	few	CASSSIDRVYEQYF	TGTGCCAGCAGTTCCATCGACAGGGTCTACGAGCAGTACTTC
TRBV10-3	TRBJ2-7	TRBD1	NA	CAISESGTGSYEQYF	TGTGCCATCAGTGAGTCCGGGACAGGGTCTTACGAGCAGTACTTC
TRBV2	TRBJ1-2	NA	few	CASSWDNIYGYTF	TGTGCCAGCAGTTGGGACAATATATATGGCTACACCTTC
TRBV6-5	TRBJ2-5	TRBD1	few	CASSPGTEEETQYF	TGTGCCAGCAGTCCTGGGACAGAGGAAGAGACCCAGTACTTC
TRBV11-2	TRBJ2-7	TRBD2	NA	CASSSRLAGGPDEQYF	TGTGCCAGCAGCTCCCGACTAGCGGGAGGGCCCGACGAGCAGTACTTC
TRBV9	TRBJ2-7	TRBD1	many	CASSVDAGGREQYF	TGTGCCAGCAGCGTAGATGCAGGGGGCAGGGAGCAGTACTTC
TRBV12-3/TRBV12-4	TRBJ1-2	TRBD1	NA	CAGSQQRDRAYGYTF	TGTGCCGGCAGTCAACAACGGGACAGGGCCTATGGTTACACCTTC
TRBV5-1	TRBJ2-7	NA	few	CASSLGASVYTHYYEQYF	TGCGCCAGCAGCTTGGGGGCTAGCGTTTACACTCACTACTACGAGCAGTACTTC
TRBV20-1	TRBJ2-1	TRBD2	NA	CSARGAGGVDNEQFF	TGCAGTGCTAGAGGAGCGGGAGGGGTTGACAATGAGCAGTTCTTC
TRBV6-6	TRBJ2-7	NA	NA	CASSYGGDYEQYF	TGTGCCAGCAGTTACGGCGGGGACTACGAGCAGTACTTC
TRBV5-1	TRBJ2-3	TRBD2	NA	CASTTGGPSGRTDTQYF	TGCGCCAGCACCACCGGTGGCCCTAGCGGGAGAACAGATACGCAGTATTTT
TRBV2	TRBJ2-1	NA	NA	CASKDLGNEQFF	TGTGCCAGCAAGGACCTCGGTAATGAGCAGTTCTTC
TRBV12-3/TRBV12-4	TRBJ2-3	TRBD2	NA	CASSGPMGLAGGSADMQYF	TGTGCCAGCAGTGGCCCAATGGGACTAGCGGGAGGTTCGGCAGATATGCAGTATTTT
TRBV5-1	TRBJ2-1	NA	NA	CACSLEGQSSYNEQFF	TGCGCCTGCAGCTTGGAGGGACAGAGCTCCTACAATGAGCAGTTCTTC
TRBV5-1	TRBJ2-3	TRBD2	NA	CASSRTSGAPDTQYF	TGCGCCAGCAGCCGGACTAGCGGTGCGCCAGATACGCAGTATTTT
TRBV7-3	TRBJ2-5	NA	NA	CASSLSKWETQYF	TGTGCCAGCAGCTTAAGCAAGTGGGAGACCCAGTACTTC
TRBV2	TRBJ2-5	NA	NA	CASSSGTLGEQYF	TGTGCCAGCAGCTCCGGGACTCTGGGGGAGCAGTACTTC
TRBV5-6	TRBJ2-7	NA	NA	CASTRDLSCEQYF	TGTGCCAGCACCCGGGACTTATCCTGCGAGCAGTACTTC
TRBV5-1	TRBJ2-1	TRBD1	few	CASSGPGQWRNEQFF	TGCGCCAGCAGCGGTCCGGGACAGTGGCGCAATGAGCAGTTCTTC
TRBV20-1	TRBJ2-4	NA	few	CSARATGPTGIQYF	TGCAGTGCTAGAGCTACCGGGCCGACGGGCATTCAGTACTTC
TRBV15	TRBJ2-7	NA	NA	CATSRVGTRYEQYF	TGTGCCACCAGCAGAGTGGGAACCCGCTACGAGCAGTACTTC
TRBV7-3	TRBJ2-6	NA	NA	CASSPDVFGLSGANVLTF	TGTGCCAGCAGCCCCGACGTTTTTGGGCTGTCTGGGGCCAACGTCCTGACTTTC
TRBV5-5	TRBJ2-6	TRBD2	NA	CASSFFGLAVSGANVLTF	TGTGCCAGCAGCTTTTTTGGACTAGCGGTGTCTGGGGCCAACGTCCTGACTTTC
TRBV9	TRBJ2-3	NA	once	CASSAEGGASTDTQYF	TGTGCCAGCAGCGCCGAAGGGGGGGCTAGCACAGATACGCAGTATTTT